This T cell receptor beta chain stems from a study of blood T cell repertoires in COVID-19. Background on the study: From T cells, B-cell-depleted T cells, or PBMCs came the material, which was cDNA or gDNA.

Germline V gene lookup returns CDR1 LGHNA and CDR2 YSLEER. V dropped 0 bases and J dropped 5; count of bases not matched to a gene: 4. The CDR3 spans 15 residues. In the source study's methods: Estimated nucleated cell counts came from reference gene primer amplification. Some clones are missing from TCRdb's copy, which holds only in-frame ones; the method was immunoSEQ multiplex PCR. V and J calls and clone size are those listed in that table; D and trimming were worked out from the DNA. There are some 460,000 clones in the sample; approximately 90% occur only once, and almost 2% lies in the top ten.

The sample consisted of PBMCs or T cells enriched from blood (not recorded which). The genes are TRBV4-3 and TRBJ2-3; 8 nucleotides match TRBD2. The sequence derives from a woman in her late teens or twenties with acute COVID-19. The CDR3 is CASSQDGRDQDTQYF. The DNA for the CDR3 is TGCGCCAGCAGCCAAGACGGGAGGGATCAAGATACGCAGTATTTT.